This TCR beta chain was identified in a study of blood T cell repertoires in COVID-19. Study-wide background: Acute and convalescent COVID-19 samples came from the United States, Italy and Spain. From T cells, B-cell-depleted T cells, or PBMCs came the material, which was cDNA or gDNA.

As processed by the authors: Reference gene primer amplification yielded estimated nucleated cell counts. The assay was immunoSEQ multiplex PCR, and TCRdb's table has in-frame clones only and misses some. V and J calls and clone size are as listed in that table; D and trimming were resolved from the DNA. The profile shows 150,000 to 200,000 clones, approximately 95% of them singletons. This CDR3 region has 16 residues. Between the trimmed V and J ends, which lost 6 bases and 0 bases, there was a span of 17 bases. Germline loops: CDR1 LNHDA, CDR2 SQIVND (reference sequence). Followed longitudinally, the Seattle patients had been enrolled during active infection.

Sequencing was performed on peripheral blood. This sequence joins TRBV19 and TRBJ2-5, with D possibly being TRBD1 (6 bases). This clonotype originated in a woman in her sixties with COVID-19, enrolled during active disease. The CDR3 here is CASRARAGDNQETQYF. DNA of the CDR3: TGTGCCAGTAGAGCGAGGGCAGGGGATAACCAAGAGACCCAGTACTTC.